A single sample is the source of the 32 T cell receptor beta chains below, sequenced in a study of blood T cell repertoires in COVID-19. The table came from immunoSEQ multiplex PCR; TCRdb's copy has only in-frame clones and leaves some out. The profile shows about 370,000 clones, around 89% of them singletons. Input material: peripheral blood. The receptors here all came from a woman aged 30 to 39 with COVID-19, enrolled during active disease.

The chain joins TRBV21-1 to TRBJ1-2; TRBD1 was called by the table and not checked on the DNA. TRBV21-1 is shown as a pseudogene. The CDR3 extends over 18 amino acids. The CDR3 spells CATAQSLGTGTFVGGYTF. CDR3 sequence (DNA): TGTGCCACCGCCCAATCCCTCGGGACAGGTACCTTCGTGGGGGGCTACACCTTC.

This clone was seen a single time. The V call is TRBV6-5, the J call TRBJ1-6; D is possibly TRBD1 (5 bases). The CDR3 spans 15 residues. V was clipped by 7 bases and J by 9 bases, with 19 bases between them. Germline V gene sequence: CDR1 MNHEY, CDR2 SVGAGI. This CDR3 reads CASKYRSGIRSPLHF. DNA of the CDR3: TGTGCCAGCAAGTACAGGAGTGGAATTCGTTCACCCCTCCACTTT.

The CDR3 loop is CASSRGQGATQYF. DNA of the CDR3: TGTGCCAGCAGTCGAGGACAGGGGGCGACCCAGTACTTC. The chain is built from TRBV6-2 or TRBV6-3 and TRBJ2-5; TRBD1 matches 11 bases. V trimming: 5 bases; J trimming: 7 bases; junction bases outside the gene matches: 3. This CDR3 has 13 residues. Germline assignment: CDR1 MNHEY and CDR2 SVGEGT.

The chain combines TRBV29-1 with TRBJ2-3, with D possibly matching TRBD2 (5 bases). Trimming removed 2 bases at V and 3 bases at J, with 15 bases between. Germline assignment: CDR1 SQVTM and CDR2 ANQGSEA. The CDR3 is made up of 15 amino acids. The CDR3 nucleotides read TGCAGCGTTGAACTTGCACTAGTCCCTACAGATACGCAGTATTTT. This gives the protein CSVELALVPTDTQYF.

This rearrangement joins TRBV18 to TRBJ2-5; 7 nucleotides agree with TRBD2. This CDR3 contains 15 residues. The germline V gene encodes CDR1 KGHSH and CDR2 LQKENI. V lost 3 bases and J lost 3; bases outside the gene matches: 7. The CDR3 DNA reads TGTGCCAGCTCACCCCAGGCGGGGGTAGAAGAGACCCAGTACTTC. Translation: CASSPQAGVEETQYF.

This rearrangement joins TRBV27 to TRBJ2-1, with TRBD1 matching over 9 bases. There are 14 residues in the CDR3. The V gene's germline CDR1 is MNHEY and CDR2 SMNVEV (reference sequence). The V and J ends lost 7 bases and 2 bases, in that order; junction bases with no gene match: 3. The CDR3 region has the DNA TGTGCCAGCAAAGGACAGGGGCCCTACAATGAGCAGTTCTTC. Translating it yields CASKGQGPYNEQFF.

The chain has TRBV4-3 and TRBJ1-2, with 10 bases that match TRBD1. This CDR3 has 15 amino acids. Trimming at V came to 0 bases and at J to 5 bases, leaving 3 bases not matched to a gene. Germline CDR1 is LGHNA and CDR2 is YSLEER. CDR3: CASSQESDRGYGYTF. The DNA for the CDR3 is TGCGCCAGCAGCCAAGAATCGGACAGGGGGTATGGCTACACCTTC.

Concerning this clone: Within the sample, other DNA sequences also encode this same CDR3. The J gene is TRBJ1-1, the V gene TRBV7-2; the D gene is possibly TRBD1 (5 bases). CDR3 length equals 13 residues. Germline CDR1 and CDR2: SGHTA and FQGNSA. V lost 2 bases and J 3 bases, leaving 7 bases between the germline ends. The CDR3 loop reads CASSLQGYTEAFF. The DNA for the CDR3 is TGTGCCAGCAGCTTACAGGGATACACTGAAGCTTTCTTT.

CDR3 sequence: CASSFAGTSDIRADTGELFF. As DNA, the CDR3 is TGTGCCAGCAGCTTCGCCGGGACTAGCGACATAAGGGCTGACACCGGGGAGCTGTTTTTT. This chain links TRBV7-6 with TRBJ2-2; TRBD2 agrees at 10 bases. Germline V gene lookup returns CDR1 SGHVS and CDR2 FNYEAQ. The CDR3 totals 20 residues. V shed 3 bases, J shed 3 bases, and the junction held 16 bases outside the gene matches. Using reference TRBV7-6 and TRBJ2-2 for the parts outside the CDR3, the full variable domain is GAGVSQSPRYKVTKRGQDVALRCDPISGHVSLYWYRQALGQGPEFLTYFNYEAQQDKSGLPNDRFSAERPEGSISTLTIQRTEQRDSAMYRCASSFAGTSDIRADTGELFFGEGSRLTVL.

The chain joins TRBV27 to TRBJ1-1; TRBD1 might be the D (6 bases). CDR1 and CDR2 (germline): MNHEY, SMNVEV (reference sequence). V lost 5 bases to trimming and J lost 4 bases, with 14 bases between them. This CDR3 is 14 amino acids long. CDR3 nucleotide sequence: TGTGCCAGCAGTCTAAACAGGGTGAGCACTGAAGCTTTCTTT. Translation gives CASSLNRVSTEAFF.

V usage is TRBV7-2 and J usage is TRBJ2-3, with TRBD2 as a possible D gene (5 bases). The CDR3 has 15 residues. Trimming stripped 1 base from V and 0 bases from J, with 8 bases between. Germline loops: CDR1 SGHTA, CDR2 FQGNSA. In DNA, the CDR3 is TGTGCCAGCAGCTTAGACCGGGGTAGCACAGATACGCAGTATTTT. This sequence encodes CASSLDRGSTDTQYF.

The CDR3 DNA is TGTGCCAGCAGACACACCGGGACAGGCTATGGCTACACCTTC. This codes for CASRHTGTGYGYTF. This sequence joins TRBV6-4 and TRBJ1-2; 8 nucleotides align to TRBD1. Germline CDR1 MRHNA, CDR2 SNTAGT. V lost 6 bases, J lost 4 bases, and 7 bases stayed unmatched. The CDR3 is 14 residues long.

This chain connects TRBV6-6 to TRBJ2-3, with a possible D match to TRBD1 (5 bases). The V end was cut by 8 bases, the J end by 0 bases, with 15 bases between. The CDR3 is made up of 15 amino acids. Germline V gives CDR1 MNHNY, CDR2 SVGAGI (reference sequence). The CDR3 protein is CASSGAGVSTDTQYF. CDR3 coding DNA: TGTGCCAGCTCTGGGGCTGGAGTTAGCACAGATACGCAGTATTTT.

Only a few counts were recorded for this clone. The rearrangement joins TRBV18 to TRBJ1-3, with 7 bases identical to TRBD1. From germline, CDR1 is KGHSH and CDR2 LQKENI. The V segment lost 2 bases and the J segment 3 bases; nucleotides outside the gene matches: 4. The CDR3 is 15 amino acids. CDR3: CASSPSRQGGNTIYF. The CDR3 coding sequence is TGTGCCAGCTCACCATCTAGACAGGGTGGAAACACCATATATTTT.

The chain employs TRBV27 and TRBJ1-2; 8 bases align to TRBD1. Trimming took 3 bases from V and 6 from J; bases not matched to a gene: 9. This CDR3 spans 15 amino acids. Per germline, CDR1 MNHEY and CDR2 SMNVEV (reference sequence). The CDR3 nucleotides read TGTGCCAGCAGTTTTATTTTCGGACAGGGTGATGGCTACACCTTC. Translation gives CASSFIFGQGDGYTF.

This clone has a handful of counts. The chain recombines TRBV6-6 with TRBJ1-3; maybe TRBD1 (5 bases). The CDR3 extends over 15 amino acids. Trimming left V 0 bases short and J 8 bases short, with 14 bases between. Germline assignment: CDR1 MNHNY and CDR2 SVGAGI (reference sequence). The CDR3 nucleotides are TGTGCCAGCAGTTACTCGACGGGGGACTACCACACCATATATTTT. Its protein is CASSYSTGDYHTIYF.

The CDR3 DNA is TGCGCCAGCAGCTTGCGGAGGGGTGGAGACGAGCAGTACTTC. This encodes CASSLRRGGDEQYF. This chain links TRBV5-1 with TRBJ2-7, with a weak D call TRBD2 (6 bases). Between the trimmed V and J ends, which lost 1 base and 5 bases, there was a span of 13 bases. The length of the CDR3 is 14 residues. Germline CDR1 and CDR2: SGHRS and YFSETQ.

The chain has TRBV5-1 and TRBJ1-1; 7 bases match TRBD1. Losses at the gene ends were 0 bases for V and 1 base for J; bases not matched to a gene: 9. This CDR3 region has 17 residues. Germline V gene sequence: CDR1 SGHRS, CDR2 YFSETQ. CDR3 DNA: TGCGCCAGCAGCTTGGGAGCGACAGGGTTTGGGAACACTGAAGCTTTCTTT. Encoded protein: CASSLGATGFGNTEAFF.

V and J are TRBV27 and TRBJ2-1, with TRBD2 matching 10 bases. J lost 6 bases, V lost 6 bases, and 5 bases had no gene match. CDR1 and CDR2 from the germline V gene are MNHEY and SMNVEV (reference sequence). The CDR3 is made up of 14 amino acids. CDR3 amino acids: CASRLAGGPNEQFF. CDR3 coding DNA: TGTGCCAGCAGATTAGCGGGGGGTCCCAATGAGCAGTTCTTC.

CDR3 nucleotide sequence: TGTGCCAGCAGCCAAGATAACAGCCCCCGAAGTCGCTACACCTTC. Protein sequence: CASSQDNSPRSRYTF. The V gene is TRBV3-1 (or the pseudogene TRBV3-2), the J gene TRBJ1-2; D unresolved. The length of the CDR3 is 15 residues. The germline CDR1 and CDR2 sequences are LGHDT and YNNKEL (reference sequence). Trimming removed 0 bases at V and 9 bases at J, with 17 bases between.

This rearrangement joins TRBV3-1 (or the pseudogene TRBV3-2) to TRBJ2-3; 15 bases are shared with TRBD2. Per germline, CDR1 LGHDT and CDR2 YNNKEL (reference sequence). Unmatched junction bases numbered 2, after V lost 0 bases and J lost 4 bases. This CDR3 is 17 amino acids long. CDR3 bases: TGTGCCAGCAGCCAAGAAGGACTAGCGGGGGGGGCAGATACGCAGTATTTT. Amino acids: CASSQEGLAGGADTQYF.

The CDR3 DNA reads TGTGCCAGCAGTTATCGGGACTGGAGCACAGATACGCAGTATTTT. Protein: CASSYRDWSTDTQYF. The rearrangement uses TRBV6-2 or TRBV6-3 and TRBJ2-3; D possibly corresponds to TRBD2 (6 bases). The CDR3 contains 15 residues. V lost 3 bases, J lost 0 bases, and 10 bases lay in between. Per the germline V gene, CDR1 is MNHEY and CDR2 is SVGEGT.

The chain combines TRBV24-1 with TRBJ1-1, with TRBD1 as a possible D gene (6 bases). CDR1 and CDR2 from the germline V gene are KGHDR and SFDVKD. Trimming left V 9 bases short and J 5 bases short, with 9 bases between. This CDR3 is 11 amino acids long. CDR3 bases: TGTGCCACCCAAAGGGGGACTGAAGCTTTCTTT. Translated: CATQRGTEAFF.

This clone was counted ten times or more. This sequence joins TRBV5-6 and TRBJ2-1; TRBD2 agrees at 11 bases. CDR3 length: 18 amino acids. The ends lost 1 base at V and 0 bases at J; junction bases unmatched: 6. The germline V gene has CDR1 SGHDT and CDR2 YYEEEE. The CDR3 region has the DNA TGTGCCAGCAGCTTGCTCCGACTAGCGGGAAGCTCCTACAATGAGCAGTTCTTC. Protein product: CASSLLRLAGSSYNEQFF.

As concerns this clone: The identical CDR3 is also encoded by other nucleotide sequences in the sample. Here the CDR3 DNA reads TGTGCCAGCAGGGGCTTCTACGAGCAGTACTTC. It encodes CASRGFYEQYF. The V call is TRBV2, the J call TRBJ2-7; D is unresolved. With 6 bases removed from V and 3 bases from J, the gap between germline ends came to 6 bases. The CDR3 loop spans 11 amino acids. Per germline, CDR1 SNHLY and CDR2 FYNNEI.

The chain links TRBV2 to TRBJ2-7; 9 bases are a match to TRBD1. The trim removed 6 bases at V and 5 bases at J, leaving 2 bases unmatched. The CDR3 consists of 12 residues. CDR1 is SNHLY and CDR2 is FYNNEI in the germline V gene. CDR3 sequence reads: CASSGTGNEQYF. The CDR3 DNA is TGTGCCAGCAGCGGGACAGGGAACGAGCAGTACTTC.

The genes are TRBV6-5 and TRBJ1-2; tentative D call: TRBD1 (5 bases). The V gene lost 1 base and the J gene lost 3 bases, with 6 bases spanning the gap. Germline V gene data show CDR1 as MNHEY and CDR2 as SVGAGI. The length of the CDR3 is 13 residues. This CDR3 reads CASSYLGDYGYTF. The DNA for the CDR3 is TGTGCCAGCAGTTACTTAGGGGACTATGGCTACACCTTC.

This sequence joins TRBV5-6 and TRBJ1-6, with a weak D call TRBD1 (6 bases). CDR1 SGHDT and CDR2 YYEEEE come from the germline V gene. The CDR3 consists of 14 residues. V was cut by 4 bases and J by 7 bases, with 12 bases left in between. CDR3: CASSPRGGNSPLHF. As DNA, the CDR3 is TGTGCCAGCAGCCCCAGGGGAGGGAATTCACCCCTCCACTTT. The complete variable domain, with remaining parts taken from reference TRBV5-6 and TRBJ1-6, reads DAGVTQSPTHLIKTRGQQVTLRCSPKSGHDTVSWYQQALGQGPQFIFQYYEEEERQRGNFPDRFSGHQFPNYSSELNVNALLLGDSALYLCASSPRGGNSPLHFGNGTRLTVT.

The V call is TRBV10-3, the J call TRBJ2-1; 9 positions agree with TRBD1. J was trimmed by 4 bases and V by 5 bases; bases with no gene match: 6. CDR3 length: 15 amino acids. The germline V gene encodes CDR1 ENHRY and CDR2 SYGVKD. In nucleotides, the CDR3 is TGTGCCATCAGTATGGACAGGGGCCTATACAATGAGCAGTTCTTC. Its translation is CAISMDRGLYNEQFF.

V usage is TRBV7-2 and J usage is TRBJ2-2; 9 bases map to TRBD1. The CDR3 has 16 amino acids. Germline V CDR1 and CDR2: SGHTA, FQGNSA. V lost 5 bases, J lost 4 bases, and 8 bases stayed unmatched. CDR3 coding DNA: TGTGCCAGCAGCCCCCGGACAGGGGCTTCCACCGGGGAGCTGTTTTTT. Its translation: CASSPRTGASTGELFF.

This clone occurred a few times. V and J are TRBV7-2 and TRBJ2-1, with TRBD2 matching over 14 bases. In germline, CDR1 is SGHTA, CDR2 FQGNSA. The CDR3 consists of 19 residues. The V gene end was trimmed by 4 bases and the J gene end by 7 bases; junction bases not matched to a gene: 15. CDR3 loop: CASSSRLAGGPFRENEQFF. CDR3 coding DNA: TGTGCCAGCAGCTCCCGACTAGCGGGAGGGCCCTTTCGTGAGAATGAGCAGTTCTTC.

In its sample, this clone was seen once. The chain employs TRBV9 and TRBJ2-7; possibly TRBD1 for D (6 bases). The V gene lost 0 bases and the J gene lost 1 base, with 11 bases spanning the gap. The CDR3 consists of 15 residues. In germline, CDR1 is SGDLS, CDR2 YYNGEE. DNA of the CDR3: TGTGCCAGCAGCGTAGCTACAGGGTGGTCCTACGAGCAGTACTTC. Translation: CASSVATGWSYEQYF. Using reference TRBV9 and TRBJ2-7 for the parts outside the CDR3, the full variable domain is DSGVTQTPKHLITATGQRVTLRCSPRSGDLSVYWYQQSLDQGLQFLIQYYNGEERAKGNILERFSAQQFPDLHSELNLSSLELGDSALYFCASSVATGWSYEQYFGPGTRLTVT.